Each of the 22 T cell receptor beta chains below was sequenced from the same sample in a study of blood T cell repertoires in COVID-19. TCRdb's table, derived via immunoSEQ multiplex PCR, lists solely in-frame clones and lacks some. The data show some 58,000 clones, roughly 89% seen once. Sequencing was carried out using peripheral blood. Receptors originate from a man aged 50-60 years with acute or convalescent COVID-19.

The chain employs TRBV9 and TRBJ1-1; no reliable D call. V lost 0 bases, J lost 5 bases, and 11 bases lay in between. CDR3 size: 14 residues. In germline, CDR1 is SGDLS, CDR2 YYNGEE. CDR3 amino acids: CASSVAWQKTEAFF. The CDR3 DNA follows: TGTGCCAGCAGCGTAGCGTGGCAGAAGACTGAAGCTTTCTTT. The whole variable domain, filled in from reference TRBV9 and TRBJ1-1, reads DSGVTQTPKHLITATGQRVTLRCSPRSGDLSVYWYQQSLDQGLQFLIQYYNGEERAKGNILERFSAQQFPDLHSELNLSSLELGDSALYFCASSVAWQKTEAFFGQGTRLTVV.

The rearrangement joins TRBV9 to TRBJ1-1; D is unclear. The germline V and J ends were trimmed by 3 bases and 2 bases, with 11 bases remaining between them. This CDR3 spans 14 amino acids. Germline V lookup: CDR1 SGDLS, CDR2 YYNGEE. The CDR3 spells CASSATGSNTEAFF. The DNA of the CDR3 is TGTGCCAGCAGCGCCACCGGGTCCAACACTGAAGCTTTCTTT.

This clone was detected only once. The chain has TRBV12-3 or TRBV12-4 and TRBJ1-1, with 7 bases matching TRBD1. J was trimmed by 8 bases and V by 3 bases; bases with no gene match: 3. The length of the CDR3 is 12 residues. In nucleotides, the CDR3 is TGTGCCAGCAGTTTCCCAGGGGGGGAAGCTTTCTTT. Protein product: CASSFPGGEAFF.

The chain combines TRBV7-6 with TRBJ2-5; 7 positions match TRBD1. V gave up 5 bases and J gave up 4 bases; unmatched junction bases: 10. The CDR3 is 15 residues long. The germline CDR1 and CDR2 sequences are SGHVS and FNYEAQ. This chain's CDR3 is CASSPGTEFRETQYF. CDR3 sequence (DNA): TGTGCCAGCAGCCCCGGGACAGAGTTTCGAGAGACCCAGTACTTC. The complete variable domain, with remaining parts taken from reference TRBV7-6 and TRBJ2-5, reads GAGVSQSPRYKVTKRGQDVALRCDPISGHVSLYWYRQALGQGPEFLTYFNYEAQQDKSGLPNDRFSAERPEGSISTLTIQRTEQRDSAMYRCASSPGTEFRETQYFGPGTRLLVL.

The rearrangement joins TRBV20-1 to TRBJ1-1, with 9 bases aligning to TRBD1. V gave up 6 bases and J gave up 6 bases; unmatched junction bases: 2. CDR3 length: 11 amino acids. The germline V gene has CDR1 DFQATT and CDR2 SNEGSKA (reference sequence). DNA for the CDR3: TGCAGTGCAAGGGACAGGGCTGAAGCTTTCTTT. It translates to CSARDRAEAFF.

J is TRBJ2-1 and V is TRBV7-3; 13 bases fit TRBD2. V lost 10 bases, J lost 7 bases, and 4 bases stayed unmatched. The germline gives CDR1 SGHTA, CDR2 FQGTGA. The CDR3 is 13 residues long. The CDR3 loop reads CATGTSGTNEQFF. The DNA of the CDR3 is TGTGCCACCGGGACTAGCGGGACTAATGAGCAGTTCTTC. The variable domain in full, completed from reference TRBV7-3 and TRBJ2-1, reads GAGVSQTPSNKVTEKGKYVELRCDPISGHTALYWYRQSLGQGPEFLIYFQGTGAADDSGLPNDRFFAVRPEGSVSTLKIQRTERGDSAVYLCATGTSGTNEQFFGPGTRLTVL.

The chain couples TRBV21-1 to TRBJ1-2; the D call TRBD1 from the table was never checked on the DNA. TRBV21-1 has pseudogene status. The CDR3 contains 13 residues. CDR3 sequence (DNA): TGTGCCAGCAGCAAACGGAGACAGCATGGCTACACCTTC. Amino acids: CASSKRRQHGYTF.

V gene TRBV2 combines with J gene TRBJ2-2; 11 nucleotides line up with TRBD2. The CDR3 extends over 14 amino acids. Germline values: CDR1 SNHLY, CDR2 FYNNEI. Trimming cost V 4 bases and J 7 bases; bases outside gene matches: 2. This CDR3 is CASSVGTSGGELFF. CDR3 nucleotides: TGTGCCAGCAGTGTTGGGACTAGCGGCGGGGAGCTGTTTTTT.

The chain links TRBV3-1 (or the pseudogene TRBV3-2) to TRBJ2-1; no definite D call. Between the trimmed V and J ends, which lost 4 bases and 7 bases, there was a span of 11 bases. CDR3 length: 13 residues. Germline V gene lookup returns CDR1 LGHDT and CDR2 YNNKEL (reference sequence). The CDR3 is CASSPRSGNEQFF. The CDR3 DNA reads TGTGCCAGCAGCCCAAGATCAGGAAATGAGCAGTTCTTC.

V gene TRBV5-4 combines with J gene TRBJ2-5, with TRBD1 matching 7 bases. Germline V CDR1 and CDR2: SGHNT, YYREEE (reference sequence). The CDR3 is made up of 14 amino acids. Germline trimming cut 4 bases from V and 0 bases from J; bases unmatched to any gene: 3. The CDR3 reads CASSPRGNQETQYF. The CDR3 DNA reads TGTGCCAGCAGCCCCAGGGGGAACCAAGAGACCCAGTACTTC.

The chain uses TRBV28 and TRBJ2-5, with a possible D match to TRBD2 (6 bases). This CDR3 has 11 residues. Trimming left V 6 bases short and J 5 bases short, with 7 bases between. Germline V lookup: CDR1 MDHEN, CDR2 SYDVKM. The CDR3 protein is CASSGSETQYF. The CDR3 DNA is TGTGCCAGCAGCGGGAGCGAGACCCAGTACTTC. The full variable domain, in which reference TRBV28 and TRBJ2-5 provide the parts outside the CDR3, is DVKVTQSSRYLVKRTGEKVFLECVQDMDHENMFWYRQDPGLGLRLIYFSYDVKMKEKGDIPEGYSVSREKKERFSLILESASTNQTSMYLCASSGSETQYFGPGTRLLVL.

The chain joins TRBV6-6 to TRBJ2-3; D gene unclear. Germline V gives CDR1 MNHNY, CDR2 SVGAGI (reference sequence). V lost 0 bases and J 4 bases, leaving 5 bases between the germline ends. The CDR3 extends over 13 amino acids. The CDR3 DNA is TGTGCCAGCAGTTACTCGCACTCAGATACGCAGTATTTT. It encodes CASSYSHSDTQYF.

In this sample, this clone turned up once. The genes are TRBV27 and TRBJ2-7; 8 bases agree with TRBD2. The junction had 7 bases not matched to a gene; V was cut back by 5 bases and J by 7 bases. There are 13 residues in the CDR3. Germline loops: CDR1 MNHEY, CDR2 SMNVEV (reference sequence). CDR3 DNA: TGTGCCAGCAGTGGTGGACTAGCAGGGGAGCAGTACTTC. As protein: CASSGGLAGEQYF.

This clone turned up a few times. The rearrangement uses TRBV19 and TRBJ1-5, with no clear D. The V gene's germline CDR1 is LNHDA and CDR2 SQIVND (reference sequence). Trimming shortened V by 4 bases and J by 10 bases, and 11 bases separated the two germline ends. This CDR3 is 12 amino acids long. CDR3 sequence reads: CASSNLDKPQHF. For the CDR3, the DNA is TGTGCCAGTAGTAATCTTGACAAACCCCAGCATTTT.

The chain has TRBV5-6 and TRBJ2-1; D may be TRBD2 (6 bases). This CDR3 is 18 amino acids long. V was pared by 0 bases and J by 2 bases, with 18 bases between. Germline CDR1 SGHDT, CDR2 YYEEEE. The DNA of the CDR3 is TGTGCCAGCAGCTTGGGGGCGGCGGGAAGGTTCACCTACAATGAGCAGTTCTTC. It encodes CASSLGAAGRFTYNEQFF.

The chain links TRBV29-1 to TRBJ1-4; TRBD1 matches 8 bases. After removal of 6 bases from V and 0 bases from J, the junction contained 6 bases not matched to a gene. This CDR3 has 15 residues. Germline CDR1 SQVTM, CDR2 ANQGSEA. The CDR3, as DNA: TGCAGCGTGGAGGACAGGGCGGCAACTAATGAAAAACTGTTTTTT. This codes for CSVEDRAATNEKLFF.

J is TRBJ1-2 and V is TRBV5-1; no clear D gene. V gave up 2 bases and J gave up 1 base, with 27 bases separating them. The CDR3 totals 20 residues. Germline V gene lookup returns CDR1 SGHRS and CDR2 YFSETQ. CDR3 in DNA: TGCGCCAGCAGCTTTCGTGCGGTTAACAGAGGGAACGCCAATAACTATGGCTACACCTTC. It encodes CASSFRAVNRGNANNYGYTF.

The rearrangement uses TRBV28 and TRBJ1-2; D is ambiguous. Germline V gives CDR1 MDHEN, CDR2 SYDVKM. The CDR3 spans 14 residues. V was trimmed by 6 bases and J by 6 bases, leaving 17 bases between them. The CDR3 spells CASRPYRVVNGYTF. DNA of the CDR3: TGTGCCAGCAGGCCGTATCGGGTTGTTAATGGCTACACCTTC.

The gene calls are TRBV7-8 and TRBJ2-7; 7 nucleotides match TRBD2. The CDR3 covers 14 residues. V shed 3 bases, J shed 4 bases, and the junction held 6 bases outside the gene matches. In germline, CDR1 is SGHVS, CDR2 FQNEAQ. CDR3 DNA: TGTGCCAGCAGCTTTTCGGGGGGTGGGTACGAGCAGTACTTC. It is translated as CASSFSGGGYEQYF.

The chain recombines TRBV7-3 with TRBJ2-1; tentative D call: TRBD2 (6 bases). Germline V gene lookup returns CDR1 SGHTA and CDR2 FQGTGA. The CDR3 has 15 amino acids. The V end was cut by 3 bases, the J end by 6 bases, with 15 bases between. The CDR3 DNA follows: TGTGCCAGCAGCTTGGGGACTTCGGTCCTCAATGAGCAGTTCTTC. It codes for CASSLGTSVLNEQFF.

The chain is built from TRBV14 and TRBJ2-1, with a weak D call TRBD2 (6 bases). Germline CDR1 reads SGHDN; CDR2 reads FVKESK. V gave up 7 bases and J gave up 0 bases, with 16 bases separating them. The CDR3 has 16 amino acids. CDR3 DNA: TGTGCCAGCAACCCACCCCCCGGGAGCTCCTACAATGAGCAGTTCTTC. It yields the protein CASNPPPGSSYNEQFF.

Here the CDR3 reads CASSLSAWDRGSQPQHF. CDR3 coding DNA: TGTGCCAGCAGCTTATCCGCTTGGGACAGGGGTAGTCAGCCCCAGCATTTT. V is TRBV7-2 and J is TRBJ1-5; 10 bases fit TRBD1. Germline V lookup: CDR1 SGHTA, CDR2 FQGNSA. The V and J ends lost 2 bases and 6 bases, in that order; junction bases with no gene match: 10. The CDR3 is made up of 17 amino acids.